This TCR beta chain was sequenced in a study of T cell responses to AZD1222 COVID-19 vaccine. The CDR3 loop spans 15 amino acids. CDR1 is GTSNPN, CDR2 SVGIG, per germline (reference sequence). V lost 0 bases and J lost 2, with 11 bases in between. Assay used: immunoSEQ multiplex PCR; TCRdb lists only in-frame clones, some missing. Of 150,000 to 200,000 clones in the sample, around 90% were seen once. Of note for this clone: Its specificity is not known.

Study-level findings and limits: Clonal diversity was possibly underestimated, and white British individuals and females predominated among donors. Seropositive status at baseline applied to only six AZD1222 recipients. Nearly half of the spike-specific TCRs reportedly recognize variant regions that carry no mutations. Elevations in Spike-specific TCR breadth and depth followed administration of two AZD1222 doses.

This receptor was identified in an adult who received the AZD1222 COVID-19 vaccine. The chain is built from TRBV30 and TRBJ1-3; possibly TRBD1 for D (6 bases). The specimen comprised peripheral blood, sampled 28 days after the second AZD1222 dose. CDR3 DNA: TGTGCCTGGAGTGTACAGGGACCTCCTGGAAACACCATATATTTT. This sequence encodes CAWSVQGPPGNTIYF.